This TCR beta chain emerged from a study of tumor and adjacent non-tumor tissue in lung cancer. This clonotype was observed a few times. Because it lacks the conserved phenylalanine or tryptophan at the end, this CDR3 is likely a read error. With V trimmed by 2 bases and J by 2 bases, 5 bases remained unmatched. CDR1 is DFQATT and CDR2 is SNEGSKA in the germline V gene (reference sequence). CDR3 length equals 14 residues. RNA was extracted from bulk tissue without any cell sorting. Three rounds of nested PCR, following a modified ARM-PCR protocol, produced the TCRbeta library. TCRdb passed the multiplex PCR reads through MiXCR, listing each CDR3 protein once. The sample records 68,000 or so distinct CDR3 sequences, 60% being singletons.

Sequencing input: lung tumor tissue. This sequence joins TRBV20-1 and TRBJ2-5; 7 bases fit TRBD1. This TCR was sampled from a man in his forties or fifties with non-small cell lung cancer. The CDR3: CSARWSGGQETQYL. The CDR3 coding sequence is TGCAGTGCTAGATGGTCAGGGGGACAAGAGACCCAGTACTTG.